The T cell receptor beta chain under discussion was sequenced for a study of T cell responses to AZD1222 COVID-19 vaccine. Whole-study findings and limits: Clonal diversity may have been underestimated in mostly white British donors. Compared with day 0, the breadth and depth of the Spike-specific TCR repertoire rose significantly after two doses of AZD1222.

With respect to this clone: Its specificity is not known.

Here immunoSEQ multiplex PCR was the method, and the copy in TCRdb shows in-frame clones only, minus some. The sample lists over 150,000 clones, 92% occurring once. Trimming cost V 6 bases and J 1 base, with 10 bases left between them. The CDR3 consists of 13 residues. The V gene's germline CDR1 is SQVTM and CDR2 ANQGSEA. The clonotype comes from an adult in good health. This specimen consisted of peripheral blood, obtained on day 0 of MenACWY control vaccination. This sequence joins TRBV29-1 and TRBJ2-1; D assignment may be TRBD1 or TRBD2 (6 bases each). CDR3 sequence (DNA): TGCAGCGTCTCGGGGGCGTCCTACAATGAGCAGTTCTTC. Its protein product is CSVSGASYNEQFF.